The 12 T cell receptor beta chains given below trace back to one sample, sequenced in a study of CD8+CD57+ T cells in acquired aplastic anemia (dated by TCRdb to the late 2010s). Instrument on record: Illumina HiSeq 2000. Genomic DNA was used as template for profiling of TCR beta VDJ combinations and CDR3 sequences. The public reads were reprocessed in TCRdb via fastp at Q25 and MiXCR, keeping in-frame beta chains. Rows merge per CDR3 protein into single entries with the most common DNA and genes. The sample has about 160,000 distinct CDR3 sequences on record, 35% to 55% of them singletons. The ten top clones hold approximately 1% of the sample. The sequenced sample consisted of sorted CD4+, CD8+, or CD8+CD57+ T cells (not recorded which) from PBMCs. The receptor source for this set is a human donor in good health.

The chain carries TRBV29-1 and TRBJ2-1; D uncertain. Germline V gene data show CDR1 as SQVTM and CDR2 as ANQGSEA. V lost 1 base, J lost 0 bases, and 16 bases lay in between. The CDR3 is 17 amino acids. This CDR3 reads CSVEGDTRVSSYNEQFF. The CDR3 coding sequence is TGCAGCGTTGAAGGTGACACACGAGTTAGCTCCTACAATGAGCAGTTCTTC.

In this sample, this clonotype turned up many times. V gene TRBV19 combines with J gene TRBJ2-1; D possibly uses TRBD1 or TRBD2 (5 bases each). The germline gives CDR1 LNHDA, CDR2 SQIVND (reference sequence). The CDR3 extends over 12 amino acids. V was shortened by 10 bases and J by 5 bases, with 12 bases between the two germline ends. The DNA of the CDR3 is TGTGCCACCCGGGACCGACACAATGAGCAGTTCTTC. This encodes CATRDRHNEQFF. Variable domain in full (rest from reference TRBV19 and TRBJ2-1): DGGITQSPKYLFRKEGQNVTLSCEQNLNHDAMYWYRQDPGQGLRLIYYSQIVNDFQKGDIAEGYSVSREKKESFPLTVTSAQKNPTAFYLCATRDRHNEQFFGPGTRLTVL.

In this sample, this clonotype turned up many times. This sequence joins TRBV4-2 and TRBJ2-3; unclear D gene. CDR1 and CDR2 from the germline V gene are LGHNA and YNFKEQ. CDR3 length: 16 amino acids. Trimming left V 5 bases short and J 0 bases short, with 15 bases between. The chain's CDR3 is CASSVRVYSSTDTQYF. The CDR3 DNA sequence: TGTGCCAGCAGCGTACGGGTATACAGCAGCACAGATACGCAGTATTTT.

V is TRBV29-1 and J is TRBJ2-7; D is unresolved. The CDR3 has 12 amino acids. Germline V lookup: CDR1 SQVTM, CDR2 ANQGSEA. Trimming stripped 2 bases from V and 6 bases from J, with 11 bases between. The CDR3 nucleotides read TGCAGCGTTGAAACTGGGGTCCGCGAGCAGTACTTC. This sequence encodes CSVETGVREQYF.

Remarks on this clonotype: The CDR3 carries no conserved terminal phenylalanine or tryptophan, so it likely arises from a read error. The rearrangement joins TRBV9 to TRBJ1-3; D gene unclear. Germline V gene data show CDR1 as SGDLS and CDR2 as YYNGEE. This CDR3 comprises 14 residues. Trimming shortened V by 3 bases and J by 4 bases, and 11 bases separated the two germline ends. CDR3 protein: CASSAPGIGNTIYL. In DNA form, the CDR3 reads TGTGCCAGCAGCGCCCCCGGCATCGGAAACACCATATATCTT.

This clonotype occurred once. The chain links TRBV7-2 to TRBJ1-2, with 7 bases that match TRBD1. J lost 5 bases, V lost 5 bases, and 2 bases had no gene match. CDR1 is SGHTA and CDR2 is FQGNSA in the germline V gene. This CDR3 spans 12 amino acids. This CDR3 reads CASSNRGYGYTF. The DNA of the CDR3 is TGTGCCAGCAGCAACAGGGGATATGGCTACACCTTC.

This rearrangement joins TRBV19 to TRBJ1-5; possible D gene TRBD1, 6 bases. The CDR3 runs to 15 residues. Germline loops: CDR1 LNHDA, CDR2 SQIVND (reference sequence). Trimming left V 1 base short and J 4 bases short, with 11 bases between. The chain's CDR3 is CASSIGGTRNQPQHF. The DNA for the CDR3 is TGTGCCAGTAGTATAGGCGGGACACGTAATCAGCCCCAGCATTTT.

This rearrangement joins TRBV7-9 to TRBJ2-5, with 11 bases matching TRBD1. J was trimmed by 0 bases and V by 6 bases; bases with no gene match: 6. The germline V gene encodes CDR1 SEHNR and CDR2 FQNEAQ (reference sequence). CDR3 size: 16 residues. The CDR3 nucleotides are TGTGCCAGCAGTGTTGGACAGGGGGCATACCAAGAGACCCAGTACTTC. It translates to CASSVGQGAYQETQYF.

The genes are TRBV20-1 and TRBJ1-2; no definite D call. Germline V CDR1 and CDR2: DFQATT, SNEGSKA (reference sequence). The CDR3 spans 14 residues. The V gene lost 0 bases and the J gene lost 2 bases, with 10 bases spanning the gap. CDR3 sequence reads: CSAREAGGNYGYTF. The CDR3 nucleotides are TGCAGTGCTAGAGAGGCCGGCGGGAACTATGGCTACACCTTC.

This clonotype was observed at least ten times. The chain carries TRBV20-1 and TRBJ2-7; tentatively, D is TRBD1 (6 bases). Trimming cost V 8 bases and J 2 bases, with 22 bases left between them. Looked up from germline, CDR1 is DFQATT and CDR2 is SNEGSKA (reference sequence). The CDR3 spans 15 residues. This chain's CDR3 is CSNPAVTGGPYEQYF. CDR3 in DNA: TGCAGTAACCCGGCCGTGACAGGAGGCCCCTACGAGCAGTACTTC.

This clonotype has only one observation. The V gene is TRBV10-3, the J gene TRBJ1-2; the D gene is possibly TRBD1 (5 bases). Trimming shortened V by 7 bases and J by 3 bases, and 18 bases separated the two germline ends. CDR1 is ENHRY, CDR2 SYGVKD, per germline. The CDR3 is made up of 15 amino acids. CDR3 sequence (DNA): TGTGCCATCAAAGCAGTCGACACAGGCGACTATGGCTACACCTTC. It codes for CAIKAVDTGDYGYTF.

This clonotype was seen at least ten times. V and J are TRBV7-9 and TRBJ2-5; 9 bases align to TRBD2. The CDR3 runs to 16 residues. The germline CDR1 and CDR2 sequences are SEHNR and FQNEAQ (reference sequence). V lost 5 bases and J lost 0; bases outside the gene matches: 7. CDR3 amino acids: CASSSPSGTYQETQYF. CDR3 sequence (DNA): TGTGCCAGCAGCAGTCCTAGCGGGACGTACCAAGAGACCCAGTACTTC.